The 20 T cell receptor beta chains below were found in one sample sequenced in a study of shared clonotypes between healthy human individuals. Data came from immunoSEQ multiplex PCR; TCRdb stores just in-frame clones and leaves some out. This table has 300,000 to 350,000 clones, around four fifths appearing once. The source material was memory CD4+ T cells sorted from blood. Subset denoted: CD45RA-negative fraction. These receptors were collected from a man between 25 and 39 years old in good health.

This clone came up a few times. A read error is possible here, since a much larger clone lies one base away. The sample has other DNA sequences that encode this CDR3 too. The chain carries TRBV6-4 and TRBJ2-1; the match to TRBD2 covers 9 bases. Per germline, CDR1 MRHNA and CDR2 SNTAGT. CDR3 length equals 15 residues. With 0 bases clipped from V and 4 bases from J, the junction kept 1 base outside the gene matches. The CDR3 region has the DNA TGTGCCAGCAGTGACTCTAGCGGGAGTTACAATGAGCAGTTCTTC. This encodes CASSDSSGSYNEQFF.

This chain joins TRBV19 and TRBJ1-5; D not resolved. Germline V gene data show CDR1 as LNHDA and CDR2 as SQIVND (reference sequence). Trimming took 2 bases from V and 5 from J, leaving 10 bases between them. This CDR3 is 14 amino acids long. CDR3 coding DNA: TGTGCCAGTAGTATACGAGGCGGGGATCAGCCCCAGCATTTT. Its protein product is CASSIRGGDQPQHF.

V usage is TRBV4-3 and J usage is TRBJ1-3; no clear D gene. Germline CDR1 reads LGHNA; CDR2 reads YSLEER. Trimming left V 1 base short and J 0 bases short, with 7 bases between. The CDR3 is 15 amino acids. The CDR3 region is CASSQVGLSGNTIYF. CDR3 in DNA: TGCGCCAGCAGCCAAGTGGGTCTCTCTGGAAACACCATATATTTT.

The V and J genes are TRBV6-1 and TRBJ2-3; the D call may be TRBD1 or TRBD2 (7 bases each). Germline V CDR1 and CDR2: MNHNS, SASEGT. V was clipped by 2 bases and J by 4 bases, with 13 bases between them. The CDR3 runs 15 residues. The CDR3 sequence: CASSERGGGPDTQYF. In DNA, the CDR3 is TGTGCCAGCAGTGAAAGGGGAGGGGGCCCAGATACGCAGTATTTT.

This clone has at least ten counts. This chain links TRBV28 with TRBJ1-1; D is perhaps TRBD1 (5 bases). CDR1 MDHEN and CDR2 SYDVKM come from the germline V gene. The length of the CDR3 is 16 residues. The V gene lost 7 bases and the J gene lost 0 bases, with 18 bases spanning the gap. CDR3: CASTPPQGLMNTEAFF. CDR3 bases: TGTGCCAGCACCCCGCCCCAGGGTTTGATGAACACTGAAGCTTTCTTT.

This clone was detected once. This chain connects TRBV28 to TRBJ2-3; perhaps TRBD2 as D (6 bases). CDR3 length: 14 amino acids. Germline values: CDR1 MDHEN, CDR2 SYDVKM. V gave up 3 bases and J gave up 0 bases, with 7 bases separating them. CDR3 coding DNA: TGTGCCAGCAGTTTCCGGGAGAGCACAGATACGCAGTATTTT. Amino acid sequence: CASSFRESTDTQYF.

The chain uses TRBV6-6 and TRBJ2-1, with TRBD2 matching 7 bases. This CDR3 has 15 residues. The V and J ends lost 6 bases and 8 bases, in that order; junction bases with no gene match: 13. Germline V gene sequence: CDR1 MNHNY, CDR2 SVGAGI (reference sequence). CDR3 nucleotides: TGTGCCAGCAGCCAGTTAGGCGGGAGTGGGGATGAGCAGTTCTTC. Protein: CASSQLGGSGDEQFF.

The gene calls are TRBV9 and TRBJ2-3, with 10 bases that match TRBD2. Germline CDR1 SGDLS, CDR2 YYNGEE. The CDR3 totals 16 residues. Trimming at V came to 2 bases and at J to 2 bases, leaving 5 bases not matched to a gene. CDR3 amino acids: CASSVIAGGPTDTQYF. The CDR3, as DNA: TGTGCCAGCAGCGTGATAGCGGGAGGCCCCACAGATACGCAGTATTTT.

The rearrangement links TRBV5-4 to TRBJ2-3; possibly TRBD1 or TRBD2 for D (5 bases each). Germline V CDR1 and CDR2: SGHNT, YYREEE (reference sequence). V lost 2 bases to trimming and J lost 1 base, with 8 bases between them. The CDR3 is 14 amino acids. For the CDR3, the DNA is TGTGCCAGCAGCTTTAGGGACGGCACAGATACGCAGTATTTT. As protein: CASSFRDGTDTQYF.

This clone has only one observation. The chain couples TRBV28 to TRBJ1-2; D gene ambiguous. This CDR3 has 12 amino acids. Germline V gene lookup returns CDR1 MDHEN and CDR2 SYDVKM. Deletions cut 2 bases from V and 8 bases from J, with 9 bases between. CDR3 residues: CASSLITQGYTF. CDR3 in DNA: TGTGCCAGCAGTTTAATTACCCAGGGCTACACCTTC.

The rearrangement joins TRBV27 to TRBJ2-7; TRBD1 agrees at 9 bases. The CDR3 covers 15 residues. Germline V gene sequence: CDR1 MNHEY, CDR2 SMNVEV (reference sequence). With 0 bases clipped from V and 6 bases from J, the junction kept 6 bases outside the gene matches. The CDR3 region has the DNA TGTGCCAGCAGTTTATCGCTACAGGGGGCTTTCGAGCAGTACTTC. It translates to CASSLSLQGAFEQYF.

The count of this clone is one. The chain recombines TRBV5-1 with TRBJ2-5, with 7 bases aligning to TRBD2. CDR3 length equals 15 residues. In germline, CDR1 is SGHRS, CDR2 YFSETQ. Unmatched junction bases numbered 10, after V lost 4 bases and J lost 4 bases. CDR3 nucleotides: TGCGCCAGCAGCGGAGCTAGCGGAGCGGTAGAGACCCAGTACTTC. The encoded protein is CASSGASGAVETQYF. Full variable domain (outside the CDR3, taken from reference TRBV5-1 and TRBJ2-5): KAGVTQTPRYLIKTRGQQVTLSCSPISGHRSVSWYQQTPGQGLQFLFEYFSETQRNKGNFPGRFSGRQFSNSRSEMNVSTLELGDSALYLCASSGASGAVETQYFGPGTRLLVL.

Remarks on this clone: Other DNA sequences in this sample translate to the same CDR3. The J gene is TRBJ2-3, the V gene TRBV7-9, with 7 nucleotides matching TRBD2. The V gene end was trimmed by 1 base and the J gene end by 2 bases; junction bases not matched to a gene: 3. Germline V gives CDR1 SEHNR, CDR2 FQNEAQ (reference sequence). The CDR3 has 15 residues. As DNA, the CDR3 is TGTGCCAGCAGCTTAGTGGCGGGAGACACAGATACGCAGTATTTT. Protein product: CASSLVAGDTDTQYF.

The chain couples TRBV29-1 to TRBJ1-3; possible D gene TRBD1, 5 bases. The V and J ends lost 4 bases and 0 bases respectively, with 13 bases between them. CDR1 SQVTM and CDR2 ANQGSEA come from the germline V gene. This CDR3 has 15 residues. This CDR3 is CSVAPPGRSGNTIYF. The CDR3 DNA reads TGCAGCGTTGCACCCCCGGGACGCTCTGGAAACACCATATATTTT.

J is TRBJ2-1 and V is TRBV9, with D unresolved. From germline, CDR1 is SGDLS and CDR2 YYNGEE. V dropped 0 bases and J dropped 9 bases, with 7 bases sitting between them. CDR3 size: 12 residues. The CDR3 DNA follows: TGTGCCAGCAGCGTAGTAGCTGGTGAGCAGTTCTTC. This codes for CASSVVAGEQFF.

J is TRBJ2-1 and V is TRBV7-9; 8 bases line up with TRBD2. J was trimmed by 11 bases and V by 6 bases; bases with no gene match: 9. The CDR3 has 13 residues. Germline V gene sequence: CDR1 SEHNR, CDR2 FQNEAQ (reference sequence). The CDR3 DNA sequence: TGTGCCAGCAGGTTGGACGCGGGAGGAAAGCAGTTCTTC. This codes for CASRLDAGGKQFF.

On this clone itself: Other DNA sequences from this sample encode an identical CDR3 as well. The CDR3 protein is CASSSLDTDTQYF. CDR3 nucleotide sequence: TGTGCCAGCAGCTCGCTCGACACAGATACGCAGTATTTT. V gene TRBV7-2 combines with J gene TRBJ2-3; the D is unclear. CDR1 is SGHTA, CDR2 FQGNSA, per germline. The length of the CDR3 is 13 residues. Trimming shortened V by 4 bases and J by 2 bases, and 7 bases separated the two germline ends. The full variable domain, rest sourced from reference TRBV7-2 and TRBJ2-3, is GAGVSQSPSNKVTEKGKDVELRCDPISGHTALYWYRQSLGQGLEFLIYFQGNSAPDKSGLPSDRFSAERTGGSVSTLTIQRTQQEDSAVYLCASSSLDTDTQYFGPGTRLTVL.

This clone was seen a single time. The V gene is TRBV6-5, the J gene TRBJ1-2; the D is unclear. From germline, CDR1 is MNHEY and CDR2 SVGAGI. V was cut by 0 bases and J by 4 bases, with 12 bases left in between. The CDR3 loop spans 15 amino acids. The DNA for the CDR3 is TGTGCCAGCAGTTACTCGAACAATTACCGCTATGGCTACACCTTC. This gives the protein CASSYSNNYRYGYTF.

CDR3 DNA: TGTGCCAGCAGGGGTACGGAGGGGAATCAGCCCCAGCATTTT. Translated, it gives CASRGTEGNQPQHF. The V and J genes are TRBV6-6 and TRBJ1-5, with a weak D call TRBD1 (5 bases). Trimming removed 6 bases from V and 4 bases from J, with 13 bases in between. CDR1 and CDR2 (germline): MNHNY, SVGAGI (reference sequence). The CDR3 is 14 amino acids.

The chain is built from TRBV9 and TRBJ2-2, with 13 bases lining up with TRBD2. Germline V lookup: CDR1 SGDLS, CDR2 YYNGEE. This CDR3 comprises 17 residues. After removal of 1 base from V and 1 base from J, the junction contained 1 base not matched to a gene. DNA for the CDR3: TGTGCCAGCAGCGTAAGGACTAGCGGGGGGAACACCGGGGAGCTGTTTTTT. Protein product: CASSVRTSGGNTGELFF. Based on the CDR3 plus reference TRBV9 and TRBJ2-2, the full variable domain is DSGVTQTPKHLITATGQRVTLRCSPRSGDLSVYWYQQSLDQGLQFLIQYYNGEERAKGNILERFSAQQFPDLHSELNLSSLELGDSALYFCASSVRTSGGNTGELFFGEGSRLTVL.